The 13 T cell receptor beta chains presented below share a single source sample, sequenced in a study of tumor-infiltrating lymphocytes in primary liver carcinoma. Starting from around 0.45 ug of total RNA, TCR beta cDNA was produced with a primer in the constant region. Investigators got TCR beta libraries out of three nested multiplex PCR rounds, done with slightly modified ARM-PCR. Each of the first two PCR rounds ran roughly 10 cycles with TRBV1-TRBV30 forward and C-beta reverse primers. Via MiXCR, TCRdb re-called the multiplex PCR reads, giving one row per CDR3 protein. The sample holds around 330,000 distinct CDR3 sequences, 65% seen once. Germline DNA was extracted alongside blood RNA, which was obtained from unsorted whole blood. What was sequenced was peripheral blood. Every receptor here comes from a man in his forties with primary liver carcinoma and hepatitis B virus infection.

In this sample, this clonotype turned up many times. The chain joins TRBV11-2 to TRBJ1-5; no firm D call. V was shortened by 2 bases and J by 5 bases, with 7 bases between the two germline ends. Germline lookup yields CDR1 SGHAT and CDR2 FQNNGV. The CDR3 runs 13 residues. DNA of the CDR3: TGTGCCAGCAGCTTAAGCGATTATCAGCCCCAGCATTTT. Translating it yields CASSLSDYQPQHF.

As concerns this clonotype: At one end, the junction sequence differs from germline, possibly due to a read error. J is TRBJ2-7 and V is TRBV4-1, with D perhaps matching TRBD1 (6 bases). This CDR3 spans 14 amino acids. Per the germline V gene, CDR1 is MGHRA and CDR2 is YSYEKL. CDR3 bases: TGCGCCAGCGGGACCGAGCCAGGGGTTGACGAGCAGTATTTC. Translation: CASGTEPGVDEQYF.

Turning to this clonotype: At one end, the junction sequence differs from germline, possibly due to a read error. This rearrangement joins TRBV6-6 to TRBJ2-2, with a tentative D call TRBD2 (5 bases). Per the germline V gene, CDR1 is MNHNY and CDR2 is SVGAGI (reference sequence). The CDR3 length is 14 residues. The CDR3 sequence is CASSRGQNTRELFF. The CDR3 DNA reads TGTGCCAGCAGCCGCGGGCAGAACACCCGGGAGCTGTTTTTT.

Points on this clonotype: One end of the junction is discordant with germline, which a read error may explain. This chain uses TRBV20-1 with TRBJ2-7; TRBD1 matches at 9 bases. Per germline, CDR1 DFQATT and CDR2 SNEGSKA (reference sequence). This CDR3 is 15 amino acids long. This CDR3 is CSASVSWDRVHKHYF. As DNA, the CDR3 is TGCAGTGCTAGTGTTTCTTGGGACAGGGTCCACAAGCACTACTTC.

V usage is TRBV5-6 and J usage is TRBJ1-6; D may be TRBD1 (6 bases). This CDR3 spans 14 amino acids. CDR1 and CDR2 from the germline V gene are SGHDT and YYEEEE. V was trimmed by 4 bases and J by 13 bases, leaving 18 bases between them. In nucleotides, the CDR3 is TGTGCCAGCAGCCACCGGGACACCTTCCTGCCCCTCCACTTT. Translating it yields CASSHRDTFLPLHF.

Worth noting for this clonotype: In this CDR3 the conserved last residue, phenylalanine or tryptophan, is missing, so a read error is likely. The rearrangement uses TRBV12-3 or TRBV12-4 and TRBJ2-7, with D possibly being TRBD1 (5 bases). Trimming removed 5 bases at V and 0 bases at J, with 11 bases between. CDR3 length: 14 amino acids. The CDR3 bases are TGTGCCAGCAGTCCCCGGACATTCTCCTACGAGCAGTACTCC. Amino acid sequence: CASSPRTFSYEQYS.

Notes on this clonotype: This sequence may be a read error, since a much larger clone differs from it by one base. The chain employs TRBV12-3 or TRBV12-4 and TRBJ2-7, with 10 bases aligning to TRBD1. V shed 10 bases and J 7 bases; nucleotides not matched to a gene: 13. CDR3 size: 14 residues. CDR3 in DNA: TGTGCCAACAGGCCCCGACAGGGGGCAAGTGAGCAGTACTTC. Translation: CANRPRQGASEQYF.

Note on this clonotype: A much larger clone lies one base from this, so it may be a read error. The V gene is TRBV12-3 or TRBV12-4, the J gene TRBJ1-5; a weak D match, TRBD1 (6 bases). The CDR3 runs to 16 residues. CDR3 sequence (DNA): TGTGACAGCAGTTTTGAGGGGGGGACTATCGGTCAGCCCCAGCATTTT. This gives the protein CDSSFEGGTIGQPQHF.

This clonotype showed up many times. The V gene is TRBV29-1, the J gene TRBJ2-5; TRBD2 matches 10 bases. The CDR3 is 13 residues long. Germline V gene data show CDR1 as SQVTM and CDR2 as ANQGSEA. Trimming cost V 5 bases and J 5 bases; bases outside gene matches: 5. The DNA of the CDR3 is TGCAGCGTTACTAGCGGGAACGCGGAGACCCAGTACTTC. It translates to CSVTSGNAETQYF.

This clonotype was observed at least ten times. The gene calls are TRBV5-5 and TRBJ1-5; possibly TRBD1 for D (5 bases). CDR1 is SGHKS, CDR2 YYEKEE, per germline (reference sequence). With 4 bases removed from V and 6 bases from J, the gap between germline ends came to 17 bases. The CDR3 spans 15 residues. CDR3 DNA: TGTGCCAGCAGCCGACCGGGGCCGAGGGGTCAGCCCCAGCATTTT. It codes for CASSRPGPRGQPQHF. Variable domain in full (rest from reference TRBV5-5 and TRBJ1-5): DAGVTQSPTHLIKTRGQQVTLRCSPISGHKSVSWYQQVLGQGPQFIFQYYEKEERGRGNFPDRFSARQFPNYSSELNVNALLLGDSALYLCASSRPGPRGQPQHFGDGTRLSIL.

Concerning this clonotype: A much larger clone differs by one base, so this may be a read error. The CDR3 does not end in the conserved phenylalanine or tryptophan, so this is likely a read error. This chain joins TRBV29-1 and TRBJ2-3; TRBD2 agrees at 7 bases. The germline V gene encodes CDR1 SQVTM and CDR2 ANQGSEA. The CDR3 is 11 amino acids. The V gene end was trimmed by 5 bases and the J gene end by 6 bases; junction bases not matched to a gene: 2. CDR3 sequence (DNA): TGCAGCGTTCGGGGAGGGGATACGCAGTATCTT. Translation: CSVRGGDTQYL.

This clonotype has ten or more counts. The chain uses TRBV12-3 or TRBV12-4 and TRBJ2-5, with D unclear. The V and J ends lost 3 bases and 2 bases respectively, with 7 bases between them. The CDR3 has 13 amino acids. In nucleotides, the CDR3 is TGTGCCAGCAGTTTTAACCTTCAAGAGACCCAGTACTTC. This encodes CASSFNLQETQYF.

With respect to this clonotype: One base away lies a much larger clone, so this may be a sequencing read error. This sequence joins TRBV29-1 and TRBJ2-5; perhaps TRBD1 as D (6 bases). The V gene's germline CDR1 is SQVTM and CDR2 ANQGSEA. This CDR3 spans 15 amino acids. The CDR3 nucleotides are TGCAGCGCTGAAGAGAGTGGCAGGGGTGAAGAGACCCAGTACTTC. It codes for CSAEESGRGEETQYF.